This TCR beta chain derives from a study of cytomegalovirus exposure and HLA in healthy donors. As to this clone: Antigen specificity is unknown.

General study points: Despite most TCR sequences being rare, some public TCRs occurred in many donors. The classifier was said to identify cytomegalovirus status with high specificity and sensitivity.

Data came from immunoSEQ multiplex PCR; TCRdb stores just in-frame clones and leaves some out. The data contain more than 300,000 clones, roughly 85% of them seen just once; the ten biggest clones take up 0.75% to 0.85%. The donors were part of the approximately 120-subject validation cohort, which stood apart from the approximately 700-subject first cohort. Input material: PBMCs. The source is a woman aged 18-29 years in good health and CMV-seronegative.

CDR3 residues: CASSAQRSTDTQYF. Written as DNA, the CDR3 is TGTGCCAGCAGCGCACAGAGAAGCACAGATACGCAGTATTTT. This sequence joins TRBV9 and TRBJ2-3; D not resolved. Germline V gene lookup returns CDR1 SGDLS and CDR2 YYNGEE. The CDR3 is 14 residues long. The germline V and J ends were trimmed by 3 bases and 0 bases, with 8 bases remaining between them.